Described below is a single T cell receptor beta chain sequence and its context. Its specificity is not known. Profiling relied on immunoSEQ multiplex PCR, and the TCRdb table lists in-frame clones only, not all of them. The sample yields around 15,000 clones, under 95% seen once. The data were obtained in a study of T cells in pancreatic ductal adenocarcinoma. Broader study findings: Comparisons of tumor and blood clonality may show falsely lower tumor diversity.

The selected patients with pancreatic ductal adenocarcinoma had surgery but no neoadjuvant therapy. Germline V CDR1 and CDR2: SGDLS, YYNGEE. CDR3 length equals 14 residues. V dropped 0 bases and J dropped 1 base, with 7 bases sitting between them. This sequence joins TRBV9 and TRBJ2-5; no firm D call. Sequencing used PBMCs. The sequence derives from a human donor with pancreatic ductal adenocarcinoma. CDR3 nucleotide sequence: TGTGCCAGCAGCGTAGCTGCCTCCCAAGAGACCCAGTACTTC. Translated: CASSVAASQETQYF.